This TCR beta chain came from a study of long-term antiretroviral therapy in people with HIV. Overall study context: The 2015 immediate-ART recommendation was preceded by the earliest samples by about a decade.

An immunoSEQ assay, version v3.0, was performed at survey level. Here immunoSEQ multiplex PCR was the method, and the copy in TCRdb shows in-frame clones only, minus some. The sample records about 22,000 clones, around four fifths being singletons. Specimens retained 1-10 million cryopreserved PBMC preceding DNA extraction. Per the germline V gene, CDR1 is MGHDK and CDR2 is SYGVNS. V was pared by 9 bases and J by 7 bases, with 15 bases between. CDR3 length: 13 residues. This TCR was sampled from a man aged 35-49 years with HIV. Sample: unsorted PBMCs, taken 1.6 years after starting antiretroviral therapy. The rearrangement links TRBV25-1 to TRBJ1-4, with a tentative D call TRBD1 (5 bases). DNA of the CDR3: TGTGCCAGTGAGGGGTCAAGTCCTGAAAAACTGTTTTTT. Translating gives CASEGSSPEKLFF.